What follows is one T cell receptor (beta chain) and its context. This sample stems from a study of blood T cell repertoires in COVID-19. In the original workflow: Reference gene primers were amplified, and this amplification served to estimate nucleated cell counts. Method: immunoSEQ multiplex PCR; TCRdb's copy keeps in-frame clones and lacks some. V and J calls and clone size follow that table, whereas D and trimming were derived from the DNA. The sample yields some 280,000 clones, around 89% seen once. Germline CDR1 SGHVS, CDR2 FQNEAQ. V trimming: 5 bases; J trimming: 13 bases; junction bases outside the gene matches: 5. The CDR3 extends over 11 amino acids.

The sample was peripheral blood. This TCR came from an older woman with acute or convalescent COVID-19. The V and J genes are TRBV7-8 and TRBJ1-5, with 7 bases that match TRBD1. The CDR3: CASSPGGMQHF. CDR3 bases: TGTGCCAGCAGCCCAGGGGGAATGCAGCATTTT.